The 14 T cell receptor beta chains reported below all come from one sample, sequenced in a study of T-cell memory formation after mild COVID-19 (dated by TCRdb to 2020 to 2023). Receptors were amplified or captured by 5' RACE. Data came from an Illumina NovaSeq 6000. Using fastp trimming at Q25 and MiXCR clonotype assembly, TCRdb reanalyzed the public sequencing data and kept in-frame beta chains. Rows with a matching CDR3 protein are joined into one entry that keeps the most common DNA and genes. Recorded for this sample are 450,000 to 650,000 distinct CDR3 sequences; 15% to 20% of them occurred a single time. Together, the top ten hold around 12% of the sample. The specimen sequenced was PBMCs or a T cell subset sorted from them (not recorded which). All receptors derive from an adult woman who had mild COVID-19 (a few samples of this study predate the infection). The sample titles of this study are shuffled in the database, so cell type and time point are left out; the donor was told from shared clones.

Only a few counts were recorded for this clonotype. The chain links TRBV2 to TRBJ2-7; possibly TRBD2 for D (5 bases). The CDR3 spans 15 residues. Trimming shortened V by 4 bases and J by 6 bases, and 19 bases separated the two germline ends. CDR1 is SNHLY and CDR2 is FYNNEI in the germline V gene. CDR3 amino acids: CASSAPVGSLGEQYF. The CDR3 nucleotides are TGTGCCAGCAGTGCCCCCGTAGGGAGCCTCGGCGAGCAGTACTTC. Using reference TRBV2 and TRBJ2-7 for the parts outside the CDR3, the full variable domain is EPEVTQTPSHQVTQMGQEVILRCVPISNHLYFYWYRQILGQKVEFLVSFYNNEISEKSEIFDDQFSVERPDGSNFTLKIRSTKLEDSAMYFCASSAPVGSLGEQYFGPGTRLTVT.

The gene calls are TRBV5-6 and TRBJ2-7; D not resolved. Germline lookup yields CDR1 SGHDT and CDR2 YYEEEE. The CDR3 loop spans 14 amino acids. Trimming took off 3 bases at V and 0 bases at J, with 10 bases between the two ends. CDR3 nucleotide sequence: TGTGCCAGCAGCTCACTTAAGGGCTCCTACGAGCAGTACTTC. Translated, it gives CASSSLKGSYEQYF.

This chain connects TRBV20-1 to TRBJ2-7; possibly TRBD2 for D (6 bases). The CDR3 contains 14 residues. Germline V gene data show CDR1 as DFQATT and CDR2 as SNEGSKA (reference sequence). V was cut by 5 bases and J by 3 bases, with 17 bases left in between. The CDR3 sequence: CSAFTRGDFYEQYF. CDR3 DNA: TGCAGTGCTTTTACTCGCGGGGATTTCTACGAGCAGTACTTC.

The chain couples TRBV3-1 to TRBJ2-4; TRBD2 matches 16 bases. V trimming: 3 bases; J trimming: 7 bases; junction bases outside the gene matches: 9. CDR1 and CDR2 (germline): LGHDT, YNNKEL (reference sequence). The CDR3 has 18 residues. Here the CDR3 DNA reads TGTGCCAGCAGCCACCGGGGACTAGCGGGAGGGCCCGGGAACATTCAGTACTTC. Amino acid sequence: CASSHRGLAGGPGNIQYF. The variable domain in full, completed from reference TRBV3-1 and TRBJ2-4, reads DTAVSQTPKYLVTQMGNDKSIKCEQNLGHDTMYWYKQDSKKFLKIMFSYNNKELIINETVPNRFSPKSPDKAHLNLHINSLELGDSAVYFCASSHRGLAGGPGNIQYFGAGTRLSVL.

This clonotype has only a few counts. The V gene is TRBV28, the J gene TRBJ1-4; D unresolved. Germline values: CDR1 MDHEN, CDR2 SYDVKM. The CDR3 length is 15 residues. Between the trimmed V and J ends, which lost 6 bases and 0 bases, there was a span of 11 bases. This CDR3 is CASSPGRATNEKLFF. The CDR3 DNA reads TGTGCCAGCAGCCCCGGACGCGCAACTAATGAAAAACTGTTTTTT.

This clonotype was recorded a few times. The CDR3 DNA reads TGCGCCAGCAGCTACTTACCGGGACAGGGTGACGATGAGCAGTTCTTC. Protein product: CASSYLPGQGDDEQFF. V usage is TRBV5-1 and J usage is TRBJ2-1; 9 bases align to TRBD1. Germline-derived CDR1 and CDR2 are SGHRS and YFSETQ. The CDR3 is 16 amino acids. V shed 3 bases, J shed 8 bases, and the junction held 12 bases outside the gene matches.

The rearrangement uses TRBV9 and TRBJ2-1; TRBD2 agrees at 7 bases. Germline CDR1 and CDR2: SGDLS and YYNGEE. V dropped 4 bases and J dropped 10; count of bases not matched to a gene: 14. The CDR3 consists of 15 residues. The CDR3 sequence: CASSSGTSGKVEQFF. In nucleotides, the CDR3 is TGTGCCAGCAGCTCTGGGACGAGCGGGAAGGTGGAGCAGTTCTTC.

The chain carries TRBV6-5 and TRBJ2-3; 9 bases match TRBD1. Per germline, CDR1 MNHEY and CDR2 SVGAGI. The V gene end was trimmed by 0 bases and the J gene end by 1 base; junction bases not matched to a gene: 2. CDR3 length: 16 amino acids. The CDR3 reads CASSYSWTGGTDTQYF. CDR3 sequence (DNA): TGTGCCAGCAGTTACTCTTGGACAGGGGGCACAGATACGCAGTATTTT.

The chain couples TRBV7-3 to TRBJ1-1; no clear D gene. Between the trimmed V and J ends, which lost 2 bases and 0 bases, there was a span of 10 bases. Per the germline V gene, CDR1 is SGHTA and CDR2 is FQGTGA. This CDR3 has 15 amino acids. The CDR3 coding sequence is TGTGCCAGCAGCTTATTTTCGCAGCTGAACACTGAAGCTTTCTTT. Amino acids: CASSLFSQLNTEAFF.

This chain joins TRBV28 and TRBJ2-7, with 8 bases matching TRBD2. The CDR3 loop spans 14 amino acids. Germline CDR1 and CDR2: MDHEN and SYDVKM. The trim removed 1 base at V and 5 bases at J, leaving 4 bases unmatched. This CDR3 is CASSLSREEDEQYF. Written as DNA, the CDR3 is TGTGCCAGCAGTTTATCGCGGGAGGAGGACGAGCAGTACTTC.

V gene TRBV7-9 combines with J gene TRBJ1-2, with TRBD1 identical over 7 bases. Germline loops: CDR1 SEHNR, CDR2 FQNEAQ (reference sequence). The CDR3 length is 15 residues. V was pared by 3 bases and J by 0 bases, with 4 bases of the junction left unmatched. In DNA, the CDR3 is TGTGCCAGCAGCTTTGGGAGGGGGCCTAACTATGGCTACACCTTC. Its protein is CASSFGRGPNYGYTF.

This clonotype was counted between two and nine times. The gene calls are TRBV12-3 or TRBV12-4 and TRBJ1-2; perhaps TRBD1 as D (5 bases). V lost 6 bases and J 0 bases, leaving 14 bases between the germline ends. This CDR3 is 15 amino acids long. Here the CDR3 reads CASRATGTSNYGYTF. The CDR3 DNA is TGTGCCAGCAGGGCTACCGGGACCTCTAACTATGGCTACACCTTC.

The rearrangement uses TRBV12-3 or TRBV12-4 and TRBJ2-1; D gene unclear. The CDR3 extends over 15 amino acids. V shed 3 bases and J shed 0 bases, with 9 bases lying between them. The CDR3 region has the DNA TGTGCCAGCAGTTTTTTCCGGAGCTCCTACAATGAGCAGTTCTTC. Its protein is CASSFFRSSYNEQFF.

There are many counts of this clonotype. The chain recombines TRBV20-1 with TRBJ2-6; weak D call: TRBD1 (6 bases). Germline CDR1 is DFQATT and CDR2 is SNEGSKA (reference sequence). Trimming removed 0 bases from V and 0 bases from J, with 12 bases in between. The CDR3 length is 17 residues. The CDR3 is CSARDQQGRSGANVLTF. The CDR3 bases are TGCAGTGCTAGAGATCAACAGGGACGCTCTGGGGCCAACGTCCTGACTTTC.